This T cell receptor (beta chain) was documented in a study of vaccination and CD4 T cells after COVID-19. Study context: The interval from dose two to post-vaccine sampling had a median of 72 days, and it ranged from 14 to 241.

In its sample, this clonotype is medium-sized (0.01 to 0.1%). The antigen is not known. The germline V gene encodes CDR1 SNHLY and CDR2 FYNNEI. V was pared by 8 bases and J by 7 bases, with 2 bases of the junction left unmatched. The CDR3 length is 12 residues. Noted treatment: roughly ten-day PBMC culture with coronavirus spike peptide pools or control peptides (ViraFEST assay). Study-wide findings and caveats: In convalescent patients, 304 of 307 vaccine-specific clones were mono-reactive for SARS-CoV-2 spike.

Cultured CD4+ T cells had their DNA profiled by the Oncomine TCR Beta short-read assay. Genomic DNA was isolated from cultured CD4+ T cells. TCRdb reprocessed the PCR reads with MiXCR, giving one entry per CDR3 protein. The table lists 12,000 to 15,000 distinct CDR3 sequences, 52% of them singletons. The receptor comes from a human donor who had recovered from COVID-19. Material: CD4+ T cells from blood, cultured in vitro. The chain joins TRBV2 to TRBJ2-1, with 10 bases identical to TRBD1. CDR3 nucleotides: TGTGCCAGCGGGGACAGGGGTAATGAGCAGTTCTTC. This sequence encodes CASGDRGNEQFF.